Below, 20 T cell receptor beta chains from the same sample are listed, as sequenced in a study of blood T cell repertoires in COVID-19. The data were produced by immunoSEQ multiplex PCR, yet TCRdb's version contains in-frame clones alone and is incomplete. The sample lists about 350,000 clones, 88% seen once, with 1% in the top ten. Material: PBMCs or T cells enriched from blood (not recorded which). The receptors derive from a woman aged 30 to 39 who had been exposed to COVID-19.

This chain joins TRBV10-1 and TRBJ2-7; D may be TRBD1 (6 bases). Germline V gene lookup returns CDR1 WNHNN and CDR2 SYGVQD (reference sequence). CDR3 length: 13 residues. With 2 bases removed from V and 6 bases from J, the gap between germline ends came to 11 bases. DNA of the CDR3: TGCGCCAGCAGTGAGGCAGGGGTGGGCGAGCAGTACTTC. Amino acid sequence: CASSEAGVGEQYF.

CDR3 coding DNA: TGTGCCAGCAGTCCTCCCCTTCGCTCCTACAATGAGCAGTTCTTC. This codes for CASSPPLRSYNEQFF. The chain uses TRBV27 and TRBJ2-1; unclear D gene. The CDR3 totals 15 residues. Germline CDR1 MNHEY, CDR2 SMNVEV (reference sequence). The V end lost 5 bases, the J end lost 0 bases, and 11 bases lay between the germline ends.

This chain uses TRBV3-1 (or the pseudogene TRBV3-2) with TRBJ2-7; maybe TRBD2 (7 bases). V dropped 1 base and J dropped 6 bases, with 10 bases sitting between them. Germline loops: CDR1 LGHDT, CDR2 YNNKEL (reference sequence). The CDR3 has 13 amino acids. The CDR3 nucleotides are TGTGCCAGCAGCCAAGTTAGGGGGGGCGAGCAGTACTTC. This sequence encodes CASSQVRGGEQYF.

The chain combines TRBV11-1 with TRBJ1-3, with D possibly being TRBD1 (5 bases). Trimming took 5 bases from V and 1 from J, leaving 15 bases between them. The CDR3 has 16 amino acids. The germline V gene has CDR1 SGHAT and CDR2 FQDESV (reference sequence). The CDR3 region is CASSHAWGASGNTIYF. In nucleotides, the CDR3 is TGTGCCAGCAGCCACGCGTGGGGCGCTTCTGGAAACACCATATATTTT.

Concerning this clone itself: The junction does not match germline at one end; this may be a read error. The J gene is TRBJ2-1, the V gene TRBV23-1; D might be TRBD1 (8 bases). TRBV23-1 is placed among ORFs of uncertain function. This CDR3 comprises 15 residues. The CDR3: CASSQKGQGGNGQFF. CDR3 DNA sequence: TGCGCCAGCAGTCAAAAAGGACAGGGAGGGAATGGGCAGTTCTTC.

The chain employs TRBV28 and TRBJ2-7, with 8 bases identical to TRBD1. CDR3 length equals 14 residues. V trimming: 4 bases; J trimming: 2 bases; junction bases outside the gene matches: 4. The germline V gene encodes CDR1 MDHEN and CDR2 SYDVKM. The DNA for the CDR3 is TGTGCCAGCAGTTCCCCAGGGGGCGCCTACGAGCAGTACTTC. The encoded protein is CASSSPGGAYEQYF.

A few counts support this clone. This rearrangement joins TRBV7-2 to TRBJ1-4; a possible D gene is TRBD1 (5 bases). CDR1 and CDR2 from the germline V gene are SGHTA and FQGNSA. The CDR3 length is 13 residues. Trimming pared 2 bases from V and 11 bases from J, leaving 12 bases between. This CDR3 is CASSLRSRDKLFF. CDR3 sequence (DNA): TGTGCCAGCAGCTTACGCAGCAGGGATAAACTGTTTTTT.

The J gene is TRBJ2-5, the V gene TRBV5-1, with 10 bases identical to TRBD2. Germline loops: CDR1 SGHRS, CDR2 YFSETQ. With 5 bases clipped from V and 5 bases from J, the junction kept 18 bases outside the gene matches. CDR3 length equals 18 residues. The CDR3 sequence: CASRKRGEAGGPGETQYF. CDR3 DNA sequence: TGCGCCAGCAGGAAAAGAGGGGAAGCGGGAGGGCCGGGGGAGACCCAGTACTTC.

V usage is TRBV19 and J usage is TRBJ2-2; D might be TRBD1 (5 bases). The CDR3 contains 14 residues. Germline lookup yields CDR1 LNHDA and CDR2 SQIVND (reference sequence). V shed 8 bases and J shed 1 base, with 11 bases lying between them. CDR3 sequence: CASAAGLNTGELFF. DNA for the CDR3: TGTGCCAGTGCGGCAGGGTTGAACACCGGGGAGCTGTTTTTT.

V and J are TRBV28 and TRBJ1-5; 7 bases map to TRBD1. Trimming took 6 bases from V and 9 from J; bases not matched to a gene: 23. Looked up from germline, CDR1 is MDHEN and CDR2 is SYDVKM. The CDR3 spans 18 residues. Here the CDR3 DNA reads TGTGCCAGCAGCGATACAGGGGCCAACCCCCGGCGAGGAGGGCCCCAGCATTTT. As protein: CASSDTGANPRRGGPQHF.

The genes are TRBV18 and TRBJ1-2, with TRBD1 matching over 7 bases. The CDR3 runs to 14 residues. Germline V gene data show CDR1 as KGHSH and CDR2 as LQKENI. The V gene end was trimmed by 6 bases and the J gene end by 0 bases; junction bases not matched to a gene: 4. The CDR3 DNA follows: TGTGCCAGCTCCCTTGGACAGGCTAACTATGGCTACACCTTC. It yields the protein CASSLGQANYGYTF. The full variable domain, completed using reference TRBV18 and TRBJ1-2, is NAGVMQNPRHLVRRRGQEARLRCSPMKGHSHVYWYRQLPEEGLKFMVYLQKENIIDESGMPKERFSAEFPKEGPSILRIQQVVRGDSAAYFCASSLGQANYGYTFGSGTRLTVV.

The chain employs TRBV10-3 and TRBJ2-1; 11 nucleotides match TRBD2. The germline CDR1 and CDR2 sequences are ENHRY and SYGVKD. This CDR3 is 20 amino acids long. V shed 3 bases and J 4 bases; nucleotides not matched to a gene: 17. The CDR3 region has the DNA TGTGCCATCAGTGATTATAGCGGGAGGGCCACAATTCGGAGATACAATGAGCAGTTCTTC. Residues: CAISDYSGRATIRRYNEQFF.

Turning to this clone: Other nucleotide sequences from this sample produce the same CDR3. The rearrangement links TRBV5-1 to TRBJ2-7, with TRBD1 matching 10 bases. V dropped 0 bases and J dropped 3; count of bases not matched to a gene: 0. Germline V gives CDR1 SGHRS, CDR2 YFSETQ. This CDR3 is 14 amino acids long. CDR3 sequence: CASSLGTGGYEQYF. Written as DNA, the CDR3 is TGCGCCAGCAGCTTGGGGACAGGGGGCTACGAGCAGTACTTC.

DNA of the CDR3: TGTGCCAGTATGAGGGCTAGCGGGAGTTACGAGCAGTTCTTC. This gives the protein CASMRASGSYEQFF. The gene calls are TRBV19 and TRBJ2-1; 10 bases fit TRBD2. The CDR3 is 14 residues long. V shed 7 bases, J shed 10 bases, and the junction held 10 bases outside the gene matches. Germline V gives CDR1 LNHDA, CDR2 SQIVND (reference sequence).

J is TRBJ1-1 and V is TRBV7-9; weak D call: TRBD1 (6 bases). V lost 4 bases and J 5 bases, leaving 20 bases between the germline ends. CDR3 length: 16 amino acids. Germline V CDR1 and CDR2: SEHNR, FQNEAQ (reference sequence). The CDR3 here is CASSSPKQGHGTEAFF. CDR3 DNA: TGTGCCAGCAGCTCCCCCAAACAGGGACATGGGACTGAAGCTTTCTTT.

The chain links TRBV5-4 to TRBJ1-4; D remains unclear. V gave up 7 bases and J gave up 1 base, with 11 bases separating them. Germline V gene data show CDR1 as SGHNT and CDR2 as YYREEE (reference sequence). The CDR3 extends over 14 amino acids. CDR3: CASAQEGTNEKLFF. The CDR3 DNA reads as TGTGCCAGCGCGCAAGAGGGAACTAATGAAAAACTGTTTTTT.

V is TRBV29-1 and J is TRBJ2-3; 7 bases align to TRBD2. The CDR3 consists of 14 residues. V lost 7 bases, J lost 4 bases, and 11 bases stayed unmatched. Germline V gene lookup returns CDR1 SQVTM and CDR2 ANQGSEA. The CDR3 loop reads CSAWGGDGPDTQYF. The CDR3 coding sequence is TGCAGCGCTTGGGGGGGTGACGGACCAGATACGCAGTATTTT.

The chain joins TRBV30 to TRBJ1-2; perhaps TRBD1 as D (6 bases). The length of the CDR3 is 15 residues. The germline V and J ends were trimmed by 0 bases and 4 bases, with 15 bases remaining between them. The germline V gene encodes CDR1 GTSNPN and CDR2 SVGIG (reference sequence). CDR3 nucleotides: TGTGCCTGGAGTGTAGGAACAGGGCTCGTCTATGGCTACACCTTC. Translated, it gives CAWSVGTGLVYGYTF.

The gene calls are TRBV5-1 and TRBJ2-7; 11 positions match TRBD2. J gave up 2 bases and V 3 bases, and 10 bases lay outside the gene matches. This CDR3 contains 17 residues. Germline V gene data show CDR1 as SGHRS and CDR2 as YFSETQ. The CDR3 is CASSSALLAGDTYEQYF. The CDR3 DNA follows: TGCGCCAGCAGCTCTGCCTTACTAGCGGGAGATACCTACGAGCAGTACTTC.

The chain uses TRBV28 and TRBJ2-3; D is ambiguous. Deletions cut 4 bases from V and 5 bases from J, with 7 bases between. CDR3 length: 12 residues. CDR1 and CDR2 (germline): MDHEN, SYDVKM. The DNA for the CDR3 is TGTGCCAGCAGTTCTCTCCGAGATACGCAGTATTTT. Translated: CASSSLRDTQYF. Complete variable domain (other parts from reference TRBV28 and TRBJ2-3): DVKVTQSSRYLVKRTGEKVFLECVQDMDHENMFWYRQDPGLGLRLIYFSYDVKMKEKGDIPEGYSVSREKKERFSLILESASTNQTSMYLCASSSLRDTQYFGPGTRLTVL.